The rows below give T cell receptor beta chains drawn from one sample of a study of blood T cell repertoires in COVID-19. This table comes from immunoSEQ multiplex PCR, and its TCRdb copy is limited to in-frame clones, with some not included. The table records fewer than 45,000 clones, around 80% of them present only once. The sequenced sample consisted of peripheral blood. Receptors were obtained from a man aged 70-80 years with acute or convalescent COVID-19. The CDR3 runs from the conserved cysteine through the conserved F or W. D genes are given only for firm matches. Clone size is shown for a subset of rows, as once, few, many or a class of expanded clone.

v_call	clone_size	d_call	j_call	cdr3_aa	cdr3_nt
TRBV18	.	TRBD1	TRBJ1-2	CASSPRPGGDGYTF	TGTGCCAGCTCACCACGGCCAGGGGGCGATGGCTACACCTTC
TRBV5-4	.	TRBD2	TRBJ2-1	CASRQSGGPYNEQFF	TGTGCCAGCAGACAAAGCGGGGGCCCCTACAATGAGCAGTTCTTC
TRBV19	once	TRBD1	TRBJ1-6	CASSMGDRVNSPLHF	TGTGCCAGTAGTATGGGGGACAGGGTGAATTCACCCCTCCACTTT
TRBV6-6	.	TRBD1	TRBJ2-3	CASSYYPGQDTDTQYF	TGTGCCAGCAGTTACTACCCGGGACAGGACACAGATACGCAGTATTTT
TRBV2	.	.	TRBJ1-1	CASSEEGVAFF	TGTGCCAGCAGTGAAGAGGGGGTCGCTTTCTTT
TRBV5-1	few	TRBD1	TRBJ1-5	CASSAQGGGNQPQHF	TGCGCCAGCAGCGCACAGGGGGGTGGCAATCAGCCCCAGCATTTT
TRBV18	.	TRBD1	TRBJ1-4	CASSRLTGQGNLNEKLFF	TGTGCCAGCTCAAGGTTAACGGGACAGGGAAACCTTAATGAAAAACTGTTTTTT
TRBV19	.	TRBD1	TRBJ1-1	CASSMTGLITEAFF	TGTGCCAGTAGTATGACAGGGTTAATCACTGAAGCTTTCTTT
TRBV12-3/TRBV12-4	few	TRBD1	TRBJ1-5	CASSPGGGQPQHF	TGTGCCAGCAGCCCAGGGGGCGGCCAGCCCCAGCATTTT
TRBV5-1	.	TRBD1	TRBJ1-1	CASSFTGGMTEAFF	TGCGCCAGCAGCTTTACAGGGGGCATGACTGAAGCTTTCTTT
TRBV19	once	.	TRBJ2-3	CASSMGGAADTQYF	TGTGCCAGTAGTATGGGGGGGGCGGCAGATACGCAGTATTTT
TRBV5-4	.	.	TRBJ2-5	CASSLDRGAKTQYF	TGTGCCAGCAGCTTGGATCGGGGGGCAAAGACCCAGTACTTC
TRBV19	.	.	TRBJ1-2	CASYRVNYGYTF	TGTGCCAGTTACAGGGTTAACTATGGCTACACCTTC
TRBV11-2	.	TRBD2	TRBJ2-1	CASSLEGTSREQFF	TGTGCCAGCAGCTTAGAAGGGACTAGCAGGGAGCAGTTCTTC
TRBV27	.	.	TRBJ1-4	CASSLAGTNEKLFF	TGTGCCAGCAGTTTGGCAGGGACTAATGAAAAACTGTTTTTT
TRBV11-2	.	.	TRBJ1-2	CASSYAVPYGYTF	TGTGCCAGCAGCTACGCAGTGCCTTATGGCTACACCTTC
TRBV2	.	.	TRBJ1-5	CASSEAHPGVDQPQHF	TGTGCCAGCAGTGAAGCGCACCCAGGGGTTGATCAGCCCCAGCATTTT
TRBV5-1	.	.	TRBJ1-4	CASSLAQTTNEKLFF	TGCGCCAGCAGCTTGGCCCAGACAACTAATGAAAAACTGTTTTTT
TRBV24-1	.	TRBD2	TRBJ2-1	CATSDQGLVPFF	TGTGCCACCAGTGATCAAGGACTAGTGCCGTTCTTC
TRBV11-2	.	.	TRBJ1-2	CASSLSASTAYGYTF	TGTGCCAGCAGCTTATCCGCCTCGACAGCCTATGGCTACACCTTC
TRBV4-2	.	.	TRBJ2-1	CASSLTINSHNEQFF	TGTGCCAGCAGCCTAACGATTAACAGTCACAATGAGCAGTTCTTC
TRBV5-1	.	TRBD1	TRBJ2-5	CASKKQGSVQETQYF	TGCGCCAGCAAGAAACAGGGGAGCGTCCAAGAGACCCAGTACTTC
TRBV7-2	.	.	TRBJ1-6	CASSRRTSANSPLHF	TGTGCCAGCAGCAGACGGACATCCGCAAATTCACCCCTCCACTTT
TRBV7-9	.	TRBD1	TRBJ1-4	CASSTGQGWNMLF	TGTGCCAGCAGCACTGGACAGGGTTGGAATATGCTTTTT
TRBV12-3/TRBV12-4	.	.	TRBJ1-1	CASSFAIYSEAFF	TGTGCCAGCAGTTTCGCGATTTATAGTGAAGCTTTCTTT
TRBV5-1	.	TRBD1	TRBJ1-1	CASSWGQSNTEAFF	TGCGCCAGCAGCTGGGGACAGTCCAACACTGAAGCTTTCTTT
TRBV28	few	TRBD1	TRBJ1-4	CASRPGTGRQKLFF	TGTGCCAGCAGACCAGGGACAGGGAGGCAAAAACTGTTTTTT
TRBV19	few	TRBD1	TRBJ1-1	CASSIGQGAISTEAFF	TGTGCCAGTAGTATAGGTCAGGGGGCGATTTCCACTGAAGCTTTCTTT
TRBV11-2	few	.	TRBJ1-4	CASSLQQGPNEKLFF	TGTGCCAGCAGCTTACAACAGGGACCTAATGAAAAACTGTTTTTT
TRBV5-6	.	TRBD1	TRBJ2-1	CASSLGQGGHEQFF	TGTGCCAGCAGCTTGGGACAGGGGGGGCATGAGCAGTTCTTC
TRBV19	.	.	TRBJ2-3	CASSPRGISEDTQYF	TGTGCCAGTAGTCCAAGAGGTATCAGCGAGGATACGCAGTATTTT
TRBV5-1	.	.	TRBJ1-2	CASSLAAEYGYTF	TGCGCCAGCAGCTTGGCCGCGGAATATGGCTACACCTTC
TRBV12-3/TRBV12-4	.	.	TRBJ1-1	CASTLRQLEAFF	TGTGCCAGCACCCTGAGACAGCTTGAAGCTTTCTTT
TRBV20-1	.	TRBD2	TRBJ2-3	CSASVTSGLGDTQYF	TGCAGTGCTAGTGTGACTAGCGGCTTGGGGGATACGCAGTATTTT
TRBV27	once	TRBD1	TRBJ1-2	CASSSPARTGGRFSGYTF	TGTGCCAGCAGTTCTCCCGCCCGGACAGGGGGCAGATTTAGTGGCTACACCTTC
TRBV6-2/TRBV6-3	.	.	TRBJ2-5	CASSSGRGKKTQYF	TGTGCCAGCAGCTCTGGAAGGGGGAAAAAGACCCAGTACTTC
TRBV7-9	.	TRBD1	TRBJ1-2	CASSSAGGLGYTF	TGTGCCAGCAGCTCGGCAGGGGGCTTGGGCTACACCTTC
TRBV5-6	.	TRBD1	TRBJ1-2	CASSLEGGYGYGYTF	TGTGCCAGCAGCTTGGAAGGGGGCTATGGCTATGGCTACACCTTC
TRBV2	.	TRBD1	TRBJ2-7	CASSGQGKMEQYF	TGTGCCAGCAGTGGACAGGGTAAAATGGAGCAGTACTTC
TRBV5-8	.	TRBD1	TRBJ1-1	CASSLLQGRTEAFF	TGTGCCAGCAGCTTGTTACAGGGGCGCACTGAAGCTTTCTTT
TRBV19	.	TRBD1	TRBJ1-2	CASSLGQAYGYTF	TGTGCCAGTAGTCTTGGACAGGCCTATGGCTACACCTTC
TRBV27	.	TRBD1	TRBJ1-6	CASSTQQGAYYNSPLHF	TGTGCCAGCAGTACCCAACAGGGGGCTTACTATAATTCACCCCTCCACTTT
TRBV24-1	.	.	TRBJ1-3	CATSDLPFRPLRGNTIYF	TGTGCCACCAGTGATTTGCCATTCAGACCACTAAGGGGAAACACCATATATTTT
TRBV6-6	.	TRBD2	TRBJ2-2	CASSSAGRHTGELFF	TGTGCCAGCAGTTCAGCGGGGCGACACACCGGGGAGCTGTTTTTT
TRBV28	.	TRBD1	TRBJ1-1	CASSWDRVAYTEAFF	TGTGCCAGCAGTTGGGACAGGGTGGCCTACACTGAAGCTTTCTTT
TRBV7-2	.	.	TRBJ1-1	CASSSNLNTEAFF	TGTGCCAGCAGCTCTAACCTGAACACTGAAGCTTTCTTT
TRBV5-6	.	.	TRBJ2-3	CASSLYGSSTDTQYF	TGTGCCAGCAGCTTGTACGGGTCTAGCACAGATACGCAGTATTTT
TRBV5-6	.	TRBD1	TRBJ1-2	CASSLGQGLGYTF	TGTGCCAGCAGCTTGGGACAGGGACTGGGCTACACCTTC
TRBV4-3	few	.	TRBJ1-2	CASSQEVSRYGYTF	TGCGCCAGCAGCCAAGAAGTCTCCCGGTATGGCTACACCTTC
TRBV5-4	.	.	TRBJ2-2	CASSWMGLLNTGELFF	TGTGCCAGCAGCTGGATGGGACTCCTAAACACCGGGGAGCTGTTTTTT
TRBV7-2	.	.	TRBJ1-6	CASSFNQGTSPLHF	TGTGCCAGCAGCTTTAATCAGGGTACTTCACCCCTCCACTTT
TRBV4-2	.	TRBD2	TRBJ2-7	CASSKRGLAGGRSYEQYF	TGTGCCAGCAGCAAGAGGGGACTAGCGGGGGGACGGTCGTACGAGCAGTACTTC
TRBV28	.	.	TRBJ2-7	CASSPPGLEQYF	TGTGCCAGCAGCCCCCCGGGACTCGAGCAGTACTTC